The next 27 T cell receptor beta chains were all read from a single sample in a study of beta chain features in type 1 diabetes. cDNA synthesis used the whole RNA isolate, giving expressed TCRB sequences. Assay used: immunoSEQ multiplex PCR; TCRdb lists only in-frame clones, some missing. The sample consists of 600,000 or so clones, around 15% of them appearing once. These receptors' targets are unknown. Study findings and constraints: Shortening of TCRB CDR3s, moderate but significant, appeared in all four CD4+ subsets of Type 1 diabetes patients.

Sequenced input: naive CD4+ T cells from blood. The source of these receptors is a man aged 18 to 29 with type 1 diabetes.

As concerns this clone: The sample holds other DNA sequences that translate to the same CDR3. The chain combines TRBV6-5 with TRBJ1-1; D not resolved. Looked up from germline, CDR1 is MNHEY and CDR2 is SVGAGI. The length of the CDR3 is 13 residues. V lost 0 bases, J lost 0 bases, and 2 bases lay in between. The CDR3 loop reads CASSYSMNTEAFF. DNA of the CDR3: TGTGCCAGCAGTTACTCCATGAACACTGAAGCTTTCTTT.

This clone appeared a few times. The gene calls are TRBV29-1 and TRBJ1-2; 8 bases match TRBD1. The CDR3 is 13 amino acids. Trimming at V came to 0 bases and at J to 7 bases, leaving 4 bases not matched to a gene. From germline, CDR1 is SQVTM and CDR2 ANQGSEA. The chain's CDR3 is CSVEERTGFGYTF. The CDR3 coding sequence is TGCAGCGTTGAAGAGCGGACAGGGTTTGGCTACACCTTC.

This chain joins TRBV6-6 and TRBJ2-7, with D uncertain. The CDR3 has 10 residues. The germline gives CDR1 MNHNY, CDR2 SVGAGI (reference sequence). Trimming cost V 8 bases and J 3 bases, with 5 bases left between them. This CDR3 reads CASGRYEQYF. CDR3 DNA sequence: TGTGCCAGCGGCCGCTACGAGCAGTACTTC.

V gene TRBV11-2 combines with J gene TRBJ2-3; 10 bases agree with TRBD2. Germline V gives CDR1 SGHAT, CDR2 FQNNGV. The junction had 6 bases not matched to a gene; V was cut back by 3 bases and J by 3 bases. The CDR3 runs to 16 residues. As DNA, the CDR3 is TGTGCCAGCAGCTTCACAGCGGGAGGGCCTACAGATACGCAGTATTTT. This translates into CASSFTAGGPTDTQYF.

This clone has just a few counts. This chain uses TRBV7-2 with TRBJ2-7; the match to TRBD2 covers 7 bases. CDR3 size: 16 residues. Germline V gene data show CDR1 as SGHTA and CDR2 as FQGNSA. The V segment lost 4 bases and the J segment 11 bases; nucleotides outside the gene matches: 20. The CDR3 region is CASSSRGSPGSTAEYF. The CDR3 DNA is TGTGCCAGCAGCTCGCGGGGGAGCCCCGGGTCCACCGCGGAGTACTTC.

This clone occurred a few times. V is TRBV12-5 and J is TRBJ1-4; no clear D gene. Germline CDR1 and CDR2: LGHNT and FRNRAP. CDR3 length: 15 residues. V shed 7 bases and J shed 5 bases, with 17 bases lying between them. In DNA, the CDR3 is TGTGCTAGTGCTTTCCGGACTCACGGAAATGAAAAACTGTTTTTT. The encoded protein is CASAFRTHGNEKLFF.

J is TRBJ1-2 and V is TRBV7-2, with 9 bases aligning to TRBD1. The CDR3 covers 15 residues. With V trimmed by 3 bases and J by 2 bases, 4 bases remained unmatched. In germline, CDR1 is SGHTA, CDR2 FQGNSA. For the CDR3, the DNA is TGTGCCAGCAGCTTTGTGACAGGGGGAAACTATGGCTACACCTTC. Translation gives CASSFVTGGNYGYTF.

V usage is TRBV30 and J usage is TRBJ2-2, with D perhaps matching TRBD1 or TRBD2 (6 bases each). V lost 3 bases, J lost 7 bases, and 12 bases lay in between. This CDR3 has 13 amino acids. Germline V lookup: CDR1 GTSNPN, CDR2 SVGIG (reference sequence). The CDR3 nucleotides are TGTGCCTGGAGGTCCGGGGGCAACGGGGAGCTGTTTTTT. It encodes CAWRSGGNGELFF.

V gene TRBV10-3 combines with J gene TRBJ2-1; the D gene is possibly TRBD2 (6 bases). CDR1 ENHRY and CDR2 SYGVKD come from the germline V gene. The CDR3 runs 14 residues. V lost 9 bases to trimming and J lost 0 bases, with 12 bases between them. The CDR3 protein is CAINSGGSYNEQFF. CDR3 in DNA: TGTGCCATTAATAGCGGAGGCTCCTACAATGAGCAGTTCTTC.

This clone was counted between two and nine times. This CDR3 is CASSVDYGTDTQYF. DNA for the CDR3: TGTGCCAGCAGCGTAGACTACGGGACAGATACGCAGTATTTT. V and J are TRBV9 and TRBJ2-3; D is unclear. CDR1 SGDLS and CDR2 YYNGEE come from the germline V gene. The CDR3 length is 14 residues. V dropped 0 bases and J dropped 3 bases, with 8 bases sitting between them.

The V gene is TRBV23-1, the J gene TRBJ2-6; D might be TRBD2 (7 bases). TRBV23-1 is an open reading frame whose function is uncertain. The CDR3 length is 20 residues. V lost 4 bases to trimming and J lost 2 bases, with 24 bases between them. CDR3 protein: CASSPVAGAAGAPGANVLTF. CDR3 sequence (DNA): TGCGCCAGCAGTCCGGTTGCGGGGGCGGCAGGGGCCCCTGGGGCCAACGTCCTGACTTTC.

There are a few counts of this clone. This rearrangement joins TRBV6-1 to TRBJ2-7, with D unclear. Trimming removed 3 bases at V and 3 bases at J, with 6 bases between. The CDR3 sequence is 12 residues long. Germline-derived CDR1 and CDR2 are MNHNS and SASEGT. DNA of the CDR3: TGTGCCAGCAGTGAGGTGATCTACGAGCAGTACTTC. It yields the protein CASSEVIYEQYF.

There are a few counts of this clone. This chain connects TRBV2 to TRBJ2-7; D is possibly TRBD1 (6 bases). This CDR3 spans 14 amino acids. The germline V and J ends were trimmed by 5 bases and 6 bases, with 17 bases remaining between them. Germline assignment: CDR1 SNHLY and CDR2 FYNNEI. CDR3 sequence reads: CASSQGTISSEQYF. The CDR3 DNA is TGTGCCAGCAGTCAGGGGACAATCTCGAGCGAGCAGTACTTC.

This chain uses TRBV7-3 with TRBJ2-2; 9 positions match TRBD1. From germline, CDR1 is SGHTA and CDR2 FQGTGA. The length of the CDR3 is 16 residues. The junction had 6 bases not matched to a gene; V was cut back by 3 bases and J by 4 bases. This chain's CDR3 is CASSFPGQGTTGELFF. The CDR3 nucleotides are TGTGCCAGCAGCTTCCCCGGACAGGGGACCACCGGGGAGCTGTTTTTT. Based on the CDR3 plus reference TRBV7-3 and TRBJ2-2, the full variable domain is GAGVSQTPSNKVTEKGKYVELRCDPISGHTALYWYRQSLGQGPEFLIYFQGTGAADDSGLPNDRFFAVRPEGSVSTLKIQRTERGDSAVYLCASSFPGQGTTGELFFGEGSRLTVL.

The chain links TRBV5-1 to TRBJ2-5; 8 bases map to TRBD1. The CDR3 runs 15 residues. With V trimmed by 1 base and J by 0 bases, 2 bases remained unmatched. Per germline, CDR1 SGHRS and CDR2 YFSETQ. CDR3 sequence reads: CASSLTGGYQETQYF. In nucleotides, the CDR3 is TGCGCCAGCAGCTTGACAGGGGGATACCAAGAGACCCAGTACTTC.

J is TRBJ2-5 and V is TRBV30; 11 bases fit TRBD2. This CDR3 comprises 15 residues. Germline V gene lookup returns CDR1 GTSNPN and CDR2 SVGIG (reference sequence). Trimming cost V 0 bases and J 3 bases; bases outside gene matches: 3. The CDR3 nucleotides are TGTGCCTGGAGTGTTCGACTAGCGGGGAAAGAGACCCAGTACTTC. Its protein product is CAWSVRLAGKETQYF.

As regards this clone: The same CDR3 arises from other DNA sequences in this sample as well. V usage is TRBV9 and J usage is TRBJ1-1; D not resolved. Germline V lookup: CDR1 SGDLS, CDR2 YYNGEE. The V end was cut by 2 bases, the J end by 0 bases, with 8 bases between. This CDR3 has 14 amino acids. The CDR3 nucleotides read TGTGCCAGCAGCGTCACAGTAATGAACACTGAAGCTTTCTTT. Residues: CASSVTVMNTEAFF.

The CDR3 protein is CASSPEVYEQYF. The CDR3 DNA is TGTGCCAGCTCACCGGAGGTCTACGAGCAGTACTTC. This chain uses TRBV18 with TRBJ2-7, with D perhaps matching TRBD2 (5 bases). The germline gives CDR1 KGHSH, CDR2 LQKENI. Trimming took off 3 bases at V and 3 bases at J, with 6 bases between the two ends. This CDR3 comprises 12 residues.

This clone has a handful of counts. The chain joins TRBV19 to TRBJ1-2; no reliable D call. Germline CDR1 LNHDA, CDR2 SQIVND (reference sequence). V was trimmed by 10 bases and J by 4 bases, leaving 16 bases between them. The CDR3 extends over 13 amino acids. The CDR3 region has the DNA TGTGCCACCACGCCTCCGGGATCCTATGGCTACACCTTC. Translation gives CATTPPGSYGYTF.

This clone was found a few times. This chain uses TRBV6-1 with TRBJ2-1, with D tentatively TRBD2 (7 bases). CDR1 and CDR2 (germline): MNHNS, SASEGT. The ends were cut back, 3 bases at V and 9 bases at J, with 18 bases in the middle. The CDR3 contains 15 residues. The chain's CDR3 is CASSDRGANFAEQFF. DNA for the CDR3: TGTGCCAGCAGTGATCGGGGGGCCAACTTCGCTGAGCAGTTCTTC.

In its sample, this clone was seen a few times. V and J are TRBV5-6 and TRBJ2-1; no clear D. Per the germline V gene, CDR1 is SGHDT and CDR2 is YYEEEE. V was trimmed by 6 bases and J by 6 bases, leaving 10 bases between them. CDR3 length: 12 amino acids. CDR3 protein: CASTGRANEQFF. The CDR3 coding sequence is TGTGCCAGCACCGGACGTGCCAATGAGCAGTTCTTC.

This clone appeared a few times. The chain carries TRBV7-3 and TRBJ2-7; 7 positions agree with TRBD1. The CDR3 runs 15 residues. V trimming: 5 bases; J trimming: 2 bases; junction bases outside the gene matches: 9. Germline loops: CDR1 SGHTA, CDR2 FQGTGA. CDR3 protein: CASSPVGDRPYEQYF. CDR3 bases: TGTGCCAGCAGCCCAGTAGGGGACAGACCCTACGAGCAGTACTTC.

The chain couples TRBV5-1 to TRBJ1-2, with D hard to call. Trimming shortened V by 0 bases and J by 5 bases, and 14 bases separated the two germline ends. Germline V lookup: CDR1 SGHRS, CDR2 YFSETQ. The CDR3 spans 15 residues. This chain's CDR3 is CASSLDPPAWYGYTF. The CDR3, as DNA: TGCGCCAGCAGCTTGGACCCCCCTGCGTGGTATGGCTACACCTTC.

This clone was counted only a few times. The rearrangement uses TRBV5-4 and TRBJ1-2; D not resolved. From germline, CDR1 is SGHNT and CDR2 YYREEE (reference sequence). The CDR3 has 15 residues. The V and J ends lost 4 bases and 3 bases respectively, with 16 bases between them. The CDR3 DNA sequence: TGTGCCAGCAGCCCGAGGGTCAAATCCCACTATGGCTACACCTTC. Its translation is CASSPRVKSHYGYTF.

This clone appeared a few times. This chain joins TRBV27 and TRBJ2-1, with D unclear. The germline V gene encodes CDR1 MNHEY and CDR2 SMNVEV (reference sequence). V was trimmed by 6 bases and J by 5 bases, leaving 20 bases between them. The CDR3 is 16 residues long. This CDR3 is CASSLRRQVGNNEQFF. In DNA, the CDR3 is TGTGCCAGCAGCCTACGTCGCCAGGTCGGAAACAATGAGCAGTTCTTC.

V gene TRBV30 combines with J gene TRBJ2-2; TRBD2 aligns across 8 bases. The V and J ends lost 5 bases and 5 bases, in that order; junction bases with no gene match: 7. Germline V lookup: CDR1 GTSNPN, CDR2 SVGIG (reference sequence). The CDR3 is 14 residues long. The chain's CDR3 is CAWVSGVETGELFF. DNA for the CDR3: TGTGCCTGGGTTAGCGGGGTGGAGACCGGGGAGCTGTTTTTT.

J is TRBJ2-7 and V is TRBV28; TRBD1 might be the D (5 bases). The germline V gene has CDR1 MDHEN and CDR2 SYDVKM. Trimming left V 2 bases short and J 6 bases short, with 14 bases between. There are 14 residues in the CDR3. The CDR3 nucleotides read TGTGCCAGCAGTTTACGGCGGCAGGGATCCGAGCAGTACTTC. Amino acids: CASSLRRQGSEQYF.